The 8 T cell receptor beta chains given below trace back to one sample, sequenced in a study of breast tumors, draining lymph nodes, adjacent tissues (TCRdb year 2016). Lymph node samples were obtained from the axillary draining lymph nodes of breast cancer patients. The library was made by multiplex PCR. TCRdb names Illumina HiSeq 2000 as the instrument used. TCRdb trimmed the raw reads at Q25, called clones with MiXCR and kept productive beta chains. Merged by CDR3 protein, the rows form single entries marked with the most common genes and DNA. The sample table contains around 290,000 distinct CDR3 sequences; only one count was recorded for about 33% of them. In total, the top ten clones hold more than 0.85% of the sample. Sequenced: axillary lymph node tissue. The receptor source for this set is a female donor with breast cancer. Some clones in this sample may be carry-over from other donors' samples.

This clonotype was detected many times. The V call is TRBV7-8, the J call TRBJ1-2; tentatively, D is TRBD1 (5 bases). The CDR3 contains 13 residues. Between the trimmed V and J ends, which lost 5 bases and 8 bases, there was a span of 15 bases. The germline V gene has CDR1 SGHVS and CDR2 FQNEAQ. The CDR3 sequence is CASSRSQGSGYTF. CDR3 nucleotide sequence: TGTGCCAGCAGCCGAAGCCAGGGCTCCGGCTACACCTTC.

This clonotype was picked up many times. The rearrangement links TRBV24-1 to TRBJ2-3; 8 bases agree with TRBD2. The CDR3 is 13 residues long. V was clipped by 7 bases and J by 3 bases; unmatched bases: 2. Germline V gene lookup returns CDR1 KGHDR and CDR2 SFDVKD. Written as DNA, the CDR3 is TGTGCCACCAGCGGGAGGGGAACAGATACGCAGTATTTT. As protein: CATSGRGTDTQYF.

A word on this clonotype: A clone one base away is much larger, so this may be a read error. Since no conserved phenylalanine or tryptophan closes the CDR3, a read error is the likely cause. This chain's CDR3 is CASSYSNAPLHL. CDR3 nucleotides: TGTGCCAGCAGTTACTCGAACGCACCCCTCCACCTT. The genes are TRBV6-5 and TRBJ1-6; D is uncertain. Germline V gene data show CDR1 as MNHEY and CDR2 as SVGAGI. V was trimmed by 0 bases and J by 11 bases, leaving 5 bases between them. There are 12 residues in the CDR3.

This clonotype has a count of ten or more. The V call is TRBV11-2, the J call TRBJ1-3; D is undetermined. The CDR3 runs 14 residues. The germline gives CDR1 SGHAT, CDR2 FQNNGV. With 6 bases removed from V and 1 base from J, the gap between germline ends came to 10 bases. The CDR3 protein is CASSLEGSGNTIYF. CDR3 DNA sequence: TGTGCCAGCAGTTTGGAGGGATCTGGAAACACCATATATTTT.

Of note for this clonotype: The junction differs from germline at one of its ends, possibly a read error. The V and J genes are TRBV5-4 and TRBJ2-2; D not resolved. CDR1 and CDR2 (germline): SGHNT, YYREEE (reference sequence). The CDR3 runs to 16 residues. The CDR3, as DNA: TGTGCCGGCAGCCCCCGGGCGGCAAAAAACACCGGGGAGCTGTTTTTT. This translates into CAGSPRAAKNTGELFF.

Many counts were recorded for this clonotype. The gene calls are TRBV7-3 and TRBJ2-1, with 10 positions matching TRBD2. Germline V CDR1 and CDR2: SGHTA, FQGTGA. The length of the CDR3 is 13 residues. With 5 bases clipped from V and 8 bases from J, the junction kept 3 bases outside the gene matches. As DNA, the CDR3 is TGTGCCAGCAGCCTAGCGGGAGTGGATGAGCAGTTCTTC. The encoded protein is CASSLAGVDEQFF. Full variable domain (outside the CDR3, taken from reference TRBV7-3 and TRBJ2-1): GAGVSQTPSNKVTEKGKYVELRCDPISGHTALYWYRQSLGQGPEFLIYFQGTGAADDSGLPNDRFFAVRPEGSVSTLKIQRTERGDSAVYLCASSLAGVDEQFFGPGTRLTVL.

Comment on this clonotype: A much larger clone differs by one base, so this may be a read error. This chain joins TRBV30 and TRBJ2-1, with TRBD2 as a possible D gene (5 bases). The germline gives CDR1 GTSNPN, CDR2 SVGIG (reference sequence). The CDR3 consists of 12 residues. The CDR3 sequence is CAWRTGFGTKLF. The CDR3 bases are TGTGCCTGGCGGACGGGGTTTGGTACCAAGTTGTTC.

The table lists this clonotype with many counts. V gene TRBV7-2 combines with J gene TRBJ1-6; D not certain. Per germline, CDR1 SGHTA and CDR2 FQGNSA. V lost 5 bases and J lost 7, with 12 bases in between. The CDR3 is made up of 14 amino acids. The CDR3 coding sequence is TGTGCCAGCAGCCCGGGATCTCCCAATTCACCCCTCCACTTT. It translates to CASSPGSPNSPLHF.